This T cell receptor (beta chain) was found in a study of CD8 T cells in Susac syndrome. Notes on the study in general: The CD4+ T cell repertoire of patients with Susac syndrome showed no detectable clonal expansion.

Susac syndrome patients met recently defined diagnostic criteria for definite or probable disease. It was with random hexamers that roughly 0.5 to 1 ug RNA was reverse transcribed. TCRdb analysed the immunoSEQ multiplex PCR reads with MiXCR anew, one entry per CDR3 protein. The sample has about 94,000 distinct CDR3 sequences, about 94% seen once; the top ten hold about 0.3%. About this clonotype: What it recognizes is unknown.

The CDR3 sequence is 14 residues long. Trimming cost V 4 bases and J 0 bases, with 10 bases left between them. From germline, CDR1 is SNHLY and CDR2 FYNNEI. This rearrangement joins TRBV2 to TRBJ2-7; D is unclear. What was sequenced was CD4+ T cells from PBMCs. This TCR was sampled from a human donor with Susac syndrome. DNA of the CDR3: TGTGCCAGCAGTGTCGACCTTAGCTCCTACGAGCAGTACTTC. Its translation: CASSVDLSSYEQYF.